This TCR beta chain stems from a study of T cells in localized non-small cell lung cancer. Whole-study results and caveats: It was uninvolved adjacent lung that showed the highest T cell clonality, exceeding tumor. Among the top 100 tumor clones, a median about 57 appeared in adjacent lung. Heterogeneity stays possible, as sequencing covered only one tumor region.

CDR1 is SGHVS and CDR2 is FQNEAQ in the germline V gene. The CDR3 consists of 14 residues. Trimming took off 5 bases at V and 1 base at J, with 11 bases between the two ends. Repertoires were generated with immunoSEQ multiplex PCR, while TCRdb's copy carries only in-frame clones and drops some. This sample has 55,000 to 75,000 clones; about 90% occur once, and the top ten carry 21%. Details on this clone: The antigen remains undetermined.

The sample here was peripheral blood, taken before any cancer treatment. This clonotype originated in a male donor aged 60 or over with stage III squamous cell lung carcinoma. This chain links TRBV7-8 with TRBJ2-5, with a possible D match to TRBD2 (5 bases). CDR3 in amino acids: CASSGSGGQETQYF. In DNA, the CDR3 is TGTGCCAGCAGCGGAAGCGGTGGCCAAGAGACCCAGTACTTC.